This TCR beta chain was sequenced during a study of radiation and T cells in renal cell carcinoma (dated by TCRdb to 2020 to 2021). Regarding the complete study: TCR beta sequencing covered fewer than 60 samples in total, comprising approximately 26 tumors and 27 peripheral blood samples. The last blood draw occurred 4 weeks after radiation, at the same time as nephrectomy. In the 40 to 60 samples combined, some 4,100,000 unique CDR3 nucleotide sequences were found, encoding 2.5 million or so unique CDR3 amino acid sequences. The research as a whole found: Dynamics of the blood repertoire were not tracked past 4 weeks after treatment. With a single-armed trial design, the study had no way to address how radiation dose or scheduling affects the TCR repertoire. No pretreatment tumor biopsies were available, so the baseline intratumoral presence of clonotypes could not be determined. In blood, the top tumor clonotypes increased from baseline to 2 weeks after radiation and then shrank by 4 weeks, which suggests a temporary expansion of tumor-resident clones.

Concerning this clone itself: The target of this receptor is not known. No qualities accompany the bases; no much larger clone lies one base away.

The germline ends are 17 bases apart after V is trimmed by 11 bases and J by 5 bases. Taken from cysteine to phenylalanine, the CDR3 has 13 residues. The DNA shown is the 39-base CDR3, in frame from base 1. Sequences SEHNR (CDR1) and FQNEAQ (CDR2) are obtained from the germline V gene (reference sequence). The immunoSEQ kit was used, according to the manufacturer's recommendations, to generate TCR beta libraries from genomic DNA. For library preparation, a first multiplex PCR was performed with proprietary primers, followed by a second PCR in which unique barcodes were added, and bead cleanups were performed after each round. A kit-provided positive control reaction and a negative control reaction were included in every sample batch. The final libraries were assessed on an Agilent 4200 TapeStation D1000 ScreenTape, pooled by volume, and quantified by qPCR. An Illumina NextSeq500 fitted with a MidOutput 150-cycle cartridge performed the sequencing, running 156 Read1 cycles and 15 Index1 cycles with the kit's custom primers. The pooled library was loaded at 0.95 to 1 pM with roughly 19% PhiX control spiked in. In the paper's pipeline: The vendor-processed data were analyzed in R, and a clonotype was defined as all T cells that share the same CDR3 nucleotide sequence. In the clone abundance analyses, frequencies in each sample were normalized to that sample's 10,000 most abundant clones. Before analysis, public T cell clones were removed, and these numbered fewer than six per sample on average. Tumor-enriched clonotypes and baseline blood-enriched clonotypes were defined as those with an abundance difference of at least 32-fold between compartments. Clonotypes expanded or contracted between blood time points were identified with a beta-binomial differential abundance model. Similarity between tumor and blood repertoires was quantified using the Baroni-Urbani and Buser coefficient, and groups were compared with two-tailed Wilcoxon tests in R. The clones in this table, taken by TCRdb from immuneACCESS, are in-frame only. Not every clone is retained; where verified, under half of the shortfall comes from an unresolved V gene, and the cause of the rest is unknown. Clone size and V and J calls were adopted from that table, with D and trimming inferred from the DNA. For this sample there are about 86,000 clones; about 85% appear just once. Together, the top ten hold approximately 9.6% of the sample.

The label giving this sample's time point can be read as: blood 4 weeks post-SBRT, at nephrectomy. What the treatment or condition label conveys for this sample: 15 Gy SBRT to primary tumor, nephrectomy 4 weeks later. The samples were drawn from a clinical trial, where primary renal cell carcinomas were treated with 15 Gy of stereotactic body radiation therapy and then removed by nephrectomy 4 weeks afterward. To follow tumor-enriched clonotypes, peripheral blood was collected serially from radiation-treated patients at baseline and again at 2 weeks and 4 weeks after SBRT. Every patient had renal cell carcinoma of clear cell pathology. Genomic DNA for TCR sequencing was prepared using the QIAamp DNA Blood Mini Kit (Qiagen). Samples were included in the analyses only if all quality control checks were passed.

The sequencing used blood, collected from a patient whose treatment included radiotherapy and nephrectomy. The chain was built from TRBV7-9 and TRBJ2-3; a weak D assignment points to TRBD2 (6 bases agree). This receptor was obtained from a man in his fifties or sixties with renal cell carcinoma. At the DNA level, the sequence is TGTGCCGGCGGGAAGGGTTATGAAGATACGCAGTATTTT. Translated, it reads CAGGKGYEDTQYF.